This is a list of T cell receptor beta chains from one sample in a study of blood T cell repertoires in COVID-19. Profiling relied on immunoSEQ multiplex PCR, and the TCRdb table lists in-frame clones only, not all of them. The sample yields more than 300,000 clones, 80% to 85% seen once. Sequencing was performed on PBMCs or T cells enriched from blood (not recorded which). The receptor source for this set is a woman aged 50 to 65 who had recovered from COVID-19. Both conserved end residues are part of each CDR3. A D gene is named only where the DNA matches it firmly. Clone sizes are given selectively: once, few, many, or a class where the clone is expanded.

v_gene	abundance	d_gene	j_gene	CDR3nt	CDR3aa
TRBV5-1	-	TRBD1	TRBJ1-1	TGCGCCAGCAGCTTCCAGGACAGGGGTTTAACTGAAGCTTTCTTT	CASSFQDRGLTEAFF
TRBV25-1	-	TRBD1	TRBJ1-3	TGTGCCAGCAGTGAGCAGGGGGCCGGAAACACCATATATTTT	CASSEQGAGNTIYF
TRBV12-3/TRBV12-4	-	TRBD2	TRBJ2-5	TGTGCCAGCACCGACCCGGGGGGGCAGACCCAGTACTTC	CASTDPGGQTQYF
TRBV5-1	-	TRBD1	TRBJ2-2	TGCGCCAGCAGCTTGGAGCCGACAGGGGCCCGGGAGCTGTTTTTT	CASSLEPTGARELFF
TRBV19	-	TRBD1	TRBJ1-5	TGTGCCAGTAGTCCGCGACAGGGGCAGGATCAGCCCCAGCATTTT	CASSPRQGQDQPQHF
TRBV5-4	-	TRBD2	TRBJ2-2	TGTGCCAGCAGCCTGGCGGGGCGGGAGTCCGGGGAGCTGTTTTTT	CASSLAGRESGELFF
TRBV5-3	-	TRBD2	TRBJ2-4	TGTGCCAGAAGCTTCCGCGGGAGGGTAAACATTCAGTACTTC	CARSFRGRVNIQYF
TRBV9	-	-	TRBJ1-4	TGTGCCAGCAGCCCCCTGGGAGGCACTAATGAAAAACTGTTTTTT	CASSPLGGTNEKLFF
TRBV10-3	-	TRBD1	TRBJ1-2	TGTGCCATCAGGGAACAAGGACAGGGCACCTTC	CAIREQGQGTF
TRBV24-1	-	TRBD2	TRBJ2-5	TGTGCCACCAGTGATCCGACTAGCGGGGTTGAGACCCAGTACTTC	CATSDPTSGVETQYF
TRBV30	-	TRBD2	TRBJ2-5	TGTGCCTGGAGTCTTCTAGCGGGAGGGTACCAAGAGACCCAGTACTTC	CAWSLLAGGYQETQYF
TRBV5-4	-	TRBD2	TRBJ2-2	TGTGCCAGCAGCTTCCAGCGGGGGGACACCGGGGAGCTGTTTTTT	CASSFQRGDTGELFF
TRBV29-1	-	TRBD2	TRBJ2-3	TGCAGCGTTGAGGATAGCGGGGTGGGCCAGGATACGCAGTATTTT	CSVEDSGVGQDTQYF
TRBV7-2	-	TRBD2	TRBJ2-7	TGTGCCAGCAGCTTAGTGGGGACTAGCGGGGCTAACTCCTACGAGCAGTACTTC	CASSLVGTSGANSYEQYF
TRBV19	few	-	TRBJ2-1	TGTGCCAGTAGTTTGATTAGCTACGGTGAGCAGTTCTTC	CASSLISYGEQFF
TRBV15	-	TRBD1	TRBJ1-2	TGTGCCACCAGCAGAGAGGACAGGGGGCGCTATGGCTACACCTTC	CATSREDRGRYGYTF
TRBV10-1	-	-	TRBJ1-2	TGCGCCAGGCCCCCCGTACAGGGCTACCGGGACTATGGCTACACCTTC	CARPPVQGYRDYGYTF
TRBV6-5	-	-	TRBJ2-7	TGTGCCAGCAGTTACCAGACAGGCCTTTCCTCCTACGAGCAGTACTTC	CASSYQTGLSSYEQYF
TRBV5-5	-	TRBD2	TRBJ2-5	TGTGCCAGCAGCTTGGCGAGGTCTAGCGGGGCGCAAGAGACCCAGTACTTC	CASSLARSSGAQETQYF
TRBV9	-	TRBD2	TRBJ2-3	TGTGCCAGCAGCGCGAGCGGGAGGGGTACAGATACGCAGTATTTT	CASSASGRGTDTQYF
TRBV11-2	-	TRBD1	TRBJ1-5	TGTGCCAGCAGCTTATTAAGAGACAGGGGGCATGTTCGGGGAGGGCCCCAGCATTTT	CASSLLRDRGHVRGGPQHF
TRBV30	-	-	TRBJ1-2	TGTGCCTGGAGGAGTGGCCTTGGGGCTACGTATGGCTACACCTTC	CAWRSGLGATYGYTF
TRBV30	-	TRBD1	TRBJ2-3	TGTGCCTGGAGCGGACAGGGGGCAGATACGCAGTATTTT	CAWSGQGADTQYF
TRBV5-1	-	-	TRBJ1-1	TGCGCCAGCAGCTTGGCCACTATGAACACTGAAGCTTTCTTT	CASSLATMNTEAFF
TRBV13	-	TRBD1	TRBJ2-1	TGTGCCAGCAGCTATCGAATCGGATCGGGACAGTACAATGAGCAGTTCTTC	CASSYRIGSGQYNEQFF
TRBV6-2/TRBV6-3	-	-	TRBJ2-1	TGTGCCAGCAGCCAACCAGGCGGGGGAGGGGGTGAGCAGTTCTTC	CASSQPGGGGGEQFF
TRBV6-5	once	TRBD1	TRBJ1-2	TGTGCCAGCAGAGACTCAGGGGGGCTCTCCTATGGCTACACCTTC	CASRDSGGLSYGYTF
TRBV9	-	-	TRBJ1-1	TGTGCCAGCAGCGCGGGGACTGAGAAAAAAGCTTTCTTT	CASSAGTEKKAFF
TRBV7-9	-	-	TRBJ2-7	TGTGCCAGCGGCCAGTCCTACGAGCAGTACTTC	CASGQSYEQYF
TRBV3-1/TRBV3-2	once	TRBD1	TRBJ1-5	TGTGCCAGCAGCCCCGAGACAGGGGGCTTCAATCAGCCCCAGCATTTT	CASSPETGGFNQPQHF
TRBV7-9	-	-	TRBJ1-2	TGTGCCAGCAGCTTCCAGGGATTCTATGGCTACACCTTC	CASSFQGFYGYTF
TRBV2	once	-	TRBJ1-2	TGTGCCAGCGCACAGGGTCGGTGGGGCTACACCTTC	CASAQGRWGYTF